This passage covers 28 T cell receptor beta chains from one sample sequenced in a study of persistence of HIV-infected CD4 T cells. What these receptors recognize is not known. This was the immunoSEQ version 4 assay in survey mode. Data came from immunoSEQ multiplex PCR; TCRdb stores just in-frame clones and leaves some out. Counted here are fewer than 35,000 clones, 82% occurring once; the ten biggest clones make up 5% to 7.5%. Cells were stimulated with CMV-infected fibroblast lysates at 10 ug/mL. Memory cells lacking CD40L and CD69 with high CD45RO were sorted. The starting material was CD4+ T cells sorted from PBMCs after approximately 19-hour stimulation, obtained from a patient who received antiretroviral therapy. These receptor sequences come from an adult woman with HIV who was CMV-seropositive.

The V call is TRBV6-1, the J call TRBJ1-5; D ambiguous. Germline V lookup: CDR1 MNHNS, CDR2 SASEGT. The CDR3 is made up of 13 amino acids. V was clipped by 1 base and J by 10 bases, with 11 bases between them. The CDR3 protein is CASSEGQERPQHF. CDR3 DNA sequence: TGTGCCAGCAGTGAAGGTCAGGAGAGACCCCAGCATTTT.

The chain couples TRBV5-6 to TRBJ1-6; D is possibly TRBD1 (6 bases). This CDR3 has 16 residues. The V end was cut by 1 base, the J end by 5 bases, with 13 bases between. Germline V gene data show CDR1 as SGHDT and CDR2 as YYEEEE. This CDR3 reads CASSLMGAGDNSPLHF. CDR3 coding DNA: TGTGCCAGCAGCTTGATGGGGGCAGGGGATAATTCACCCCTCCACTTT. Drawing the rest from reference TRBV5-6 and TRBJ1-6, the complete variable domain is DAGVTQSPTHLIKTRGQQVTLRCSPKSGHDTVSWYQQALGQGPQFIFQYYEEEERQRGNFPDRFSGHQFPNYSSELNVNALLLGDSALYLCASSLMGAGDNSPLHFGNGTRLTVT.

The rearrangement uses TRBV11-3 and TRBJ1-5; D gene uncertain. Trimming pared 2 bases from V and 5 bases from J, leaving 7 bases between. This CDR3 region has 13 residues. CDR1 is SGHNT, CDR2 YENEEA, per germline. The CDR3 nucleotides are TGTGCCAGCAGCTTATCACTCGATCAGCCCCAGCATTTT. As protein: CASSLSLDQPQHF.

This chain links TRBV9 with TRBJ2-7; 11 bases map to TRBD2. Germline V gene sequence: CDR1 SGDLS, CDR2 YYNGEE. With 3 bases clipped from V and 3 bases from J, the junction kept 8 bases outside the gene matches. The CDR3 contains 16 residues. The chain's CDR3 is CASSGTTSGASYEQYF. The DNA of the CDR3 is TGTGCCAGCAGCGGAACGACTAGCGGGGCGAGCTACGAGCAGTACTTC.

The V call is TRBV28, the J call TRBJ1-2; D remains ambiguous. Trimming removed 4 bases from V and 1 base from J, with 13 bases in between. Germline V gene data show CDR1 as MDHEN and CDR2 as SYDVKM. CDR3 length: 15 amino acids. The CDR3 is CASSSADGLNYGYTF. DNA of the CDR3: TGTGCCAGCAGTTCAGCGGACGGCCTTAACTATGGCTACACCTTC.

The rearrangement links TRBV2 to TRBJ1-2; D unresolved. Germline-derived CDR1 and CDR2 are SNHLY and FYNNEI. CDR3 size: 14 residues. Trimming removed 3 bases from V and 3 bases from J, with 11 bases in between. This chain's CDR3 is CASSDPRTDYGYTF. The CDR3 coding sequence is TGTGCCAGCAGTGATCCCAGAACCGACTATGGCTACACCTTC.

This clone has just one count. The rearrangement joins TRBV28 to TRBJ1-2; 7 nucleotides match TRBD1. Germline CDR1 is MDHEN and CDR2 is SYDVKM. The CDR3 is made up of 13 amino acids. V shed 6 bases and J 8 bases; nucleotides not matched to a gene: 9. The DNA for the CDR3 is TGTGCCAGCAGCCTACAGGGGTTCGACGGCTACACCTTC. Protein sequence: CASSLQGFDGYTF.

The sample holds one count of this clone. The chain carries TRBV4-1 and TRBJ2-2; tentatively, D is TRBD1 (5 bases). CDR1 MGHRA and CDR2 YSYEKL come from the germline V gene. Deletions cut 4 bases from V and 1 base from J, with 13 bases between. This CDR3 comprises 16 residues. Here the CDR3 reads CASSPLGRVNTGELFF. The CDR3 coding sequence is TGCGCCAGCAGCCCCTTAGGCAGGGTGAACACCGGGGAGCTGTTTTTT.

The chain uses TRBV3-1 (or the pseudogene TRBV3-2) and TRBJ1-1; D is perhaps TRBD1 (5 bases). Germline CDR1 reads LGHDT; CDR2 reads YNNKEL (reference sequence). CDR3 length: 18 amino acids. Trimming cost V 4 bases and J 0 bases, with 21 bases left between them. In DNA, the CDR3 is TGTGCCAGCAGCCCACTAACGTGGGGGGGTCGAATGAACACTGAAGCTTTCTTT. It specifies CASSPLTWGGRMNTEAFF.

This chain joins TRBV28 and TRBJ1-5; TRBD1 matches at 8 bases. The CDR3 is made up of 17 amino acids. Germline V gene data show CDR1 as MDHEN and CDR2 as SYDVKM. With 2 bases clipped from V and 2 bases from J, the junction kept 8 bases outside the gene matches. The CDR3 DNA follows: TGTGCCAGCAGTTTAAGACAGGGGTTTAAGGGCAATCAGCCCCAGCATTTT. Translated: CASSLRQGFKGNQPQHF.

V gene TRBV6-2 or TRBV6-3 combines with J gene TRBJ2-7, with 12 bases identical to TRBD2. V lost 5 bases to trimming and J lost 11 bases; unmatched junction nucleotides: 7. The CDR3 extends over 13 amino acids. Germline CDR1 and CDR2: MNHEY and SVGEGT. The CDR3 loop reads CASSGPLAGGKYF. The CDR3 nucleotides read TGTGCCAGCAGTGGCCCCCTAGCGGGAGGGAAGTACTTC.

The chain carries TRBV7-3 and TRBJ2-3; 8 nucleotides agree with TRBD2. The V gene end was trimmed by 0 bases and the J gene end by 2 bases; junction bases not matched to a gene: 1. This CDR3 is 15 amino acids long. CDR1 and CDR2 (germline): SGHTA, FQGTGA. As DNA, the CDR3 is TGTGCCAGCAGCTTAACGACTAGCGCCACAGATACGCAGTATTTT. This gives the protein CASSLTTSATDTQYF.

V gene TRBV29-1 combines with J gene TRBJ1-1; 7 bases line up with TRBD1. V shed 6 bases and J 11 bases; nucleotides not matched to a gene: 12. Germline-derived CDR1 and CDR2 are SQVTM and ANQGSEA. The CDR3 length is 12 residues. The CDR3 loop is CSVAHRGRYAFF. The CDR3 nucleotides read TGCAGCGTAGCCCACAGGGGTCGGTATGCTTTCTTT.

The V and J genes are TRBV3-1 (or the pseudogene TRBV3-2) and TRBJ1-2; TRBD1 is a possible D gene (5 bases). Trimming stripped 0 bases from V and 8 bases from J, with 16 bases between. The V gene's germline CDR1 is LGHDT and CDR2 YNNKEL (reference sequence). This CDR3 has 15 residues. The CDR3 DNA reads as TGTGCCAGCAGCCAAGAGCGGCAGGGACGGGGCGGCTACACCTTC. It specifies CASSQERQGRGGYTF.

The chain combines TRBV14 with TRBJ2-7; 8 positions match TRBD2. J gave up 7 bases and V 2 bases, and 10 bases lay outside the gene matches. CDR1 SGHDN and CDR2 FVKESK come from the germline V gene. The length of the CDR3 is 15 residues. CDR3 nucleotides: TGTGCCAGCAGCCAAATGACGGGACTAGTCGGTGAGCAGTACTTC. The encoded protein is CASSQMTGLVGEQYF.

The gene calls are TRBV24-1 and TRBJ1-1; 8 bases are shared with TRBD1. There are 15 residues in the CDR3. Trimming at V came to 4 bases and at J to 2 bases, leaving 5 bases not matched to a gene. From germline, CDR1 is KGHDR and CDR2 SFDVKD. The CDR3 bases are TGTGCCACCAGTGACCGTGGACAGGGAAACACTGAAGCTTTCTTT. Translating gives CATSDRGQGNTEAFF.

This rearrangement joins TRBV28 to TRBJ1-4; maybe TRBD1 (5 bases). The CDR3 loop spans 12 amino acids. The germline CDR1 and CDR2 sequences are MDHEN and SYDVKM. V lost 2 bases, J lost 8 bases, and 6 bases lay in between. Written as DNA, the CDR3 is TGTGCCAGCAGTTTACACAGGGAAAAACTGTTTTTT. Its translation is CASSLHREKLFF.

This clone appeared a few times. The genes are TRBV4-1 and TRBJ1-4; the D is unclear. Trimming took off 3 bases at V and 6 bases at J, with 14 bases between the two ends. The CDR3 totals 15 residues. Germline V gene data show CDR1 as MGHRA and CDR2 as YSYEKL. The CDR3 reads CASSQDPTADEKLFF. In nucleotides, the CDR3 is TGCGCCAGCAGCCAGGACCCTACCGCTGATGAAAAACTGTTTTTT.

A few counts support this clone. The rearrangement links TRBV6-5 to TRBJ2-7, with TRBD1 matching over 10 bases. Germline V gene sequence: CDR1 MNHEY, CDR2 SVGAGI. V shed 7 bases, J shed 2 bases, and the junction held 5 bases outside the gene matches. CDR3 length: 14 residues. The CDR3 DNA is TGTGCCAGCAAACGGGGACAGGGGACCTACGAGCAGTACTTC. Encoded protein: CASKRGQGTYEQYF.

V usage is TRBV5-1 and J usage is TRBJ1-1; TRBD1 matches 7 bases. The CDR3 length is 14 residues. The V gene's germline CDR1 is SGHRS and CDR2 YFSETQ. With 1 base clipped from V and 4 bases from J, the junction kept 4 bases outside the gene matches. CDR3 bases: TGCGCCAGCAGCTTGAGGACAGGAAGCACTGAAGCTTTCTTT. This translates into CASSLRTGSTEAFF.

This chain joins TRBV28 and TRBJ1-2, with D possibly TRBD1 on 6 matching bases. There are 12 residues in the CDR3. V was cut by 5 bases and J by 10 bases, with 14 bases left in between. CDR1 is MDHEN, CDR2 SYDVKM, per germline. CDR3 sequence (DNA): TGTGCCAGCAGTAACACAGGGTGGGCCTACACCTTC. This gives the protein CASSNTGWAYTF.

This sequence joins TRBV7-2 and TRBJ2-1; 7 bases map to TRBD1. V gave up 7 bases and J gave up 3 bases; unmatched junction bases: 9. Germline V CDR1 and CDR2: SGHTA, FQGNSA. The CDR3 totals 15 residues. CDR3 protein: CASIDGGQNYNEQFF. CDR3 DNA sequence: TGTGCCAGCATCGATGGGGGACAGAACTACAATGAGCAGTTCTTC.

The chain is built from TRBV27 and TRBJ1-1; D remains unclear. Germline values: CDR1 MNHEY, CDR2 SMNVEV (reference sequence). This CDR3 is built from 14 residues. Trimming left V 5 bases short and J 0 bases short, with 10 bases between. The CDR3 spells CASSGLLLNTEAFF. DNA of the CDR3: TGTGCCAGCAGTGGGTTACTTCTGAACACTGAAGCTTTCTTT.

This clone has just a few counts. The J gene is TRBJ1-2, the V gene TRBV24-1; D unclear. The CDR3 is 15 residues long. V was trimmed by 2 bases and J by 7 bases, leaving 16 bases between them. The V gene's germline CDR1 is KGHDR and CDR2 SFDVKD. This chain's CDR3 is CATSDSGPRISGYTF. The CDR3 DNA reads TGTGCCACCAGTGATTCCGGGCCTCGAATCAGTGGCTACACCTTC.

CDR3 sequence: CASSQEESRGATEAFF. CDR3 DNA: TGCGCCAGCAGCCAAGAGGAATCGAGGGGGGCCACTGAAGCTTTCTTT. The chain combines TRBV4-3 with TRBJ1-1; D possibly corresponds to TRBD1 (6 bases). The CDR3 totals 16 residues. V was pared by 0 bases and J by 4 bases, with 15 bases between. Per germline, CDR1 LGHNA and CDR2 YSLEER.

The V and J genes are TRBV11-3 and TRBJ2-5; D not resolved. Germline V gene data show CDR1 as SGHNT and CDR2 as YENEEA. V lost 2 bases, J lost 0 bases, and 7 bases lay in between. This CDR3 region has 14 residues. The CDR3 sequence is CASSLFEYQETQYF. The CDR3 bases are TGTGCCAGCAGCTTATTCGAGTACCAAGAGACCCAGTACTTC.

This chain uses TRBV5-6 with TRBJ2-1; 7 nucleotides agree with TRBD1. The CDR3 covers 16 residues. Germline values: CDR1 SGHDT, CDR2 YYEEEE. The V and J ends lost 4 bases and 4 bases, in that order; junction bases with no gene match: 11. The DNA for the CDR3 is TGTGCCAGCAGCGGACGGACAGGCCGGTGGTACAATGAGCAGTTCTTC. It translates to CASSGRTGRWYNEQFF.

V gene TRBV28 combines with J gene TRBJ2-1; D may be TRBD1 or TRBD2 (5 bases each). There are 16 residues in the CDR3. The V gene's germline CDR1 is MDHEN and CDR2 SYDVKM. Trimming took 5 bases from V and 10 from J, leaving 24 bases between them. CDR3 coding DNA: TGTGCCAGCAGTCCTCTAGTACCCAGGGCCGGGGTAGAGCAGTTCTTC. It codes for CASSPLVPRAGVEQFF.